This T cell receptor beta chain was identified in a study of T cells after yellow fever vaccination. Study overall: It was SMART-Seq v4 Ultra Low Input that prepared the fractions with low cell numbers.

The CDR3 covers 14 residues. V dropped 5 bases and J dropped 1; count of bases not matched to a gene: 5. The sample holds a few counts of this clonotype. A process of 5'RACE template switching, which added a universal primer site and UMIs, was used to make TCR cDNA. One entry per CDR3 protein results from TCRdb running MiXCR on the 5' RACE reads. The sample lists 200,000 to 300,000 distinct CDR3 sequences, 10% to 15% occurring once. The rearrangement links TRBV12-3 or TRBV12-4 to TRBJ2-7; the match to TRBD2 covers 7 bases. This clonotype originated in a young man who received the YFV17D yellow fever vaccine. Here the sequenced sample was CD4+ T cells sorted from PBMCs, taken 45 days after the yellow fever booster vaccination. The CDR3 sequence is CASSRGVLSYEQYF. The CDR3 DNA follows: TGTGCCAGCAGTCGGGGGGTGCTTTCCTACGAGCAGTACTTC.